This TCR beta chain comes out of a study of lymphopenia after photon versus proton radiotherapy. Study outcomes and limitations: Better survival with proton therapy was suggested as possible, not demonstrated. Proton therapy kept repertoires fairly stable, unlike photons, which gained effector/memory cells.

V was pared by 5 bases and J by 0 bases, with 16 bases between. From germline, CDR1 is SEHNR and CDR2 FQNEAQ (reference sequence). The CDR3 runs to 16 residues. On this clone itself: The antigen is undetermined.

The assay was immunoSEQ multiplex PCR, and TCRdb's table has in-frame clones only and misses some. This table has about 25,000 clones, approximately 90% appearing once. The source of this sequence is a middle-aged man with gastric cancer. This chain joins TRBV7-9 and TRBJ2-5; D may match TRBD1 or TRBD2 (5 bases each). The input for sequencing was peripheral blood, taken from a patient treated with photon-based radiotherapy. CDR3 DNA: TGTGCCAGCAGCCCAGGGACCACGAAACACCAAGAGACCCAGTACTTC. Translating gives CASSPGTTKHQETQYF.